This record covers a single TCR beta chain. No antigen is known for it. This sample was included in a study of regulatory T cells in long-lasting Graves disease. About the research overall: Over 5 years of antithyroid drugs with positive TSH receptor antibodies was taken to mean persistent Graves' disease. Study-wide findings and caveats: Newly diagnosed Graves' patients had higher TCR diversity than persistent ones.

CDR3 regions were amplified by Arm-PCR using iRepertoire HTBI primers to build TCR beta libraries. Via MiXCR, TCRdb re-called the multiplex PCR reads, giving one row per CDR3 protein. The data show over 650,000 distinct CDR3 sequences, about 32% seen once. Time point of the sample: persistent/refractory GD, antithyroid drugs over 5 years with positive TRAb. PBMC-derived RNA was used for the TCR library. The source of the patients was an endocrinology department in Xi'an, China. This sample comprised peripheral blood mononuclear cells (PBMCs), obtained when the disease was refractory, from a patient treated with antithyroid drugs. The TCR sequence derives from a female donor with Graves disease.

CDR3 sequence: CASAAVGGGAFF. In DNA form, the CDR3 reads TGTGCCAGCGCTGCCGTGGGGGGGGGAGCTTTCTTT. This chain uses TRBV6-2 or TRBV6-3 with TRBJ1-1; weak D call: TRBD1 (5 bases). Looked up from germline, CDR1 is MNHEY and CDR2 is SVGEGT. V was pared by 8 bases and J by 10 bases, with 17 bases between. The CDR3 is made up of 12 amino acids.